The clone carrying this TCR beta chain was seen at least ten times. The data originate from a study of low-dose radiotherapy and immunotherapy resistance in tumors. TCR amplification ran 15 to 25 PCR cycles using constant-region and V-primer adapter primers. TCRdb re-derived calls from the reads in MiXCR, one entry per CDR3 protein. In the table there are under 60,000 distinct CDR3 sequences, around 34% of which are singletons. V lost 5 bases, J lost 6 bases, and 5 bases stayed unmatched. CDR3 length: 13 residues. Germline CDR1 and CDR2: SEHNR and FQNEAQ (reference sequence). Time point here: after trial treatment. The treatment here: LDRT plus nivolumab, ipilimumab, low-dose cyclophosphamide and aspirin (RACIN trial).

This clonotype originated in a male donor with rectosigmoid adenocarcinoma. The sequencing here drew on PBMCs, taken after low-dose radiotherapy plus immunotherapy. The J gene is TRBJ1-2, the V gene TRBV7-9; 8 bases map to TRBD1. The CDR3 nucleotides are TGTGCCAGCAGCCTGACAGGGGAGGATGGCTACACCTTC. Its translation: CASSLTGEDGYTF. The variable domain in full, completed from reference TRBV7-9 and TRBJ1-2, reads DTGVSQNPRHKITKRGQNVTFRCDPISEHNRLYWYRQTLGQGPEFLTYFQNEAQLEKSRLLSDRFSAERPKGSFSTLEIQRTEQGDSAMYLCASSLTGEDGYTFGSGTRLTVV.